This T cell receptor beta chain originates from a study of OX40 agonist ivuxolimab in advanced cancers. General study results and limits: CD4+ T cells averaged fewer expanded clones than CD8+ T cells. Clonal expansion from baseline to week 6 occurred in both CD4+ and CD8+ T cells. Expanded peripheral T-cell antigen specificity went undetermined.

The data were produced by immunoSEQ multiplex PCR, yet TCRdb's version contains in-frame clones alone and is incomplete. The sample consists of roughly 60,000 clones, less than 95% of them appearing once. Blood draws occurred at baseline, cycle 4 day 1, and cycle 7 day 1. Note on this clone: Its cognate antigen is unknown.

V trimming: 3 bases; J trimming: 8 bases; junction bases outside the gene matches: 6. Germline V lookup: CDR1 GTSNPN, CDR2 SVGIG (reference sequence). There are 13 residues in the CDR3. The receptor comes from an adult with an advanced solid tumor such as melanoma, head and neck, liver or kidney cancer. The gene calls are TRBV30 and TRBJ2-1; 8 nucleotides match TRBD2. The starting material was CD4+ or CD8+ T cells sorted from blood, obtained in a trial of the OX40 agonist ivuxolimab. In DNA form, the CDR3 reads TGTGCCTGGAGACGGACTAGCATCTATGAGCAGTTCTTC. It encodes CAWRRTSIYEQFF.